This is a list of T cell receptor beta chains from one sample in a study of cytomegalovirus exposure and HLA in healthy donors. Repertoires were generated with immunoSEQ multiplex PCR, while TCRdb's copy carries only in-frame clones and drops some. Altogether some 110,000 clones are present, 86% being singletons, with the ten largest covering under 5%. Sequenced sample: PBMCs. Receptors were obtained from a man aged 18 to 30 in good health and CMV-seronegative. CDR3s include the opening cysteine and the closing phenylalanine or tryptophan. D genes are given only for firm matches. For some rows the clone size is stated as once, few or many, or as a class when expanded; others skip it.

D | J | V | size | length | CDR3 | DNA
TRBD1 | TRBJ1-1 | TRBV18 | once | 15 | CASSRTTGLSTEAFF | TGTGCCAGCTCACGGACGACAGGGTTGAGCACTGAAGCTTTCTTT
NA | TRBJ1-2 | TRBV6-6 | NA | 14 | CASSWSTDTYGYTF | TGTGCCAGCAGTTGGTCGACAGATACCTATGGCTACACCTTC
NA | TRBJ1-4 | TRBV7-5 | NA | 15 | CVRSSRDRGNEKLFF | TGTGTCAGAAGCTCCCGGGACAGGGGTAACGAAAAACTGTTTTTT
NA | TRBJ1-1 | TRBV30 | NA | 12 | CAWSRVNTEAFF | TGTGCCTGGAGCAGGGTTAACACTGAAGCTTTCTTT
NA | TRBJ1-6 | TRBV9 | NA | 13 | CASSVAPGKPLHF | TGTGCCAGCAGCGTAGCCCCGGGGAAACCCCTCCACTTT
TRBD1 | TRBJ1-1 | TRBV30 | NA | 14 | CACHSGTENTEAFF | TGTGCCTGCCATTCCGGGACAGAGAACACTGAAGCTTTCTTT
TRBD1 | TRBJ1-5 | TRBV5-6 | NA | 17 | CASSRRTGRHSNQPQHF | TGTGCCAGCAGCAGAAGGACAGGTAGGCATAGCAATCAGCCCCAGCATTTT
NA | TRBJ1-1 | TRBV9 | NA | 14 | CASSDPREEAEAFF | TGTGCCAGCAGCGACCCCCGTGAGGAGGCTGAAGCTTTCTTT
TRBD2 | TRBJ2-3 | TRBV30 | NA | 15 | CAWSRAREGTDTQYF | TGTGCCTGGAGTCGGGCGCGGGAGGGGACAGATACGCAGTATTTT
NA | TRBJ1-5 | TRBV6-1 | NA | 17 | CASSVDWGRVGNQPQHF | TGTGCCAGCAGTGTCGATTGGGGCCGCGTAGGCAATCAGCCCCAGCATTTT
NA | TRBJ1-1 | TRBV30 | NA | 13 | CAWSVLRYTEAFF | TGTGCCTGGAGTGTACTAAGGTACACTGAAGCTTTCTTT
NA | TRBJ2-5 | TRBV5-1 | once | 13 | CASSLAGSETQYF | TGCGCCAGCAGCTTGGCCGGTTCAGAGACCCAGTACTTC
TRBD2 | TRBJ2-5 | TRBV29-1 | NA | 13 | CSVPLSGGATQYF | TGCAGCGTTCCCCTAAGCGGGGGCGCGACCCAGTACTTC
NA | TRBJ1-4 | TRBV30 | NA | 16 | CAWRDPSRGLKEKLFF | TGTGCCTGGAGGGACCCCTCCCGGGGACTAAAAGAAAAACTGTTTTTT
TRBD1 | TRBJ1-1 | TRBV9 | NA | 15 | CASSPRTGPNTEAFF | TGTGCCAGCAGCCCGAGGACAGGCCCGAACACTGAAGCTTTCTTT
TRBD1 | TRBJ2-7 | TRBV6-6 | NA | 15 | CASRYRDSIEGEQYF | TGTGCCAGCAGATACCGGGACAGCATTGAGGGCGAGCAGTACTTC
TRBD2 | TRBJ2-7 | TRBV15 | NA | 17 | CATSRDFAGGRAYEQYF | TGTGCCACCAGCAGAGATTTTGCGGGAGGTCGGGCCTACGAGCAGTACTTC
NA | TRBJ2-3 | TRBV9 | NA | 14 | CASSVRESTDTQYF | TGTGCCAGCAGCGTAAGGGAGAGCACAGATACGCAGTATTTT
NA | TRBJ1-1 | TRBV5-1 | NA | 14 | CASSLGGRVTEAFF | TGCGCCAGCAGCTTGGGGGGGAGGGTCACTGAAGCTTTCTTT
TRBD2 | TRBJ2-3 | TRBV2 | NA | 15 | CASSATAGVADTQYF | TGTGCCAGCAGTGCCACAGCGGGGGTGGCAGATACGCAGTATTTT
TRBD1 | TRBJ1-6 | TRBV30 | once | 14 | CASTAGQGNSPLHF | TGTGCCTCCACTGCTGGACAGGGCAATTCACCCCTCCACTTT
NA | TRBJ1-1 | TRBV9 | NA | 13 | CASSVVTGTEAFF | TGTGCCAGCAGCGTAGTGACAGGCACTGAAGCTTTCTTT
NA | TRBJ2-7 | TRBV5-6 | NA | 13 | CASSRGYTYEQYF | TGTGCCAGCAGCAGAGGGTATACCTACGAGCAGTACTTC
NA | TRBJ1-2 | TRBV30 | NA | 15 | CARGPWTDANYGYTF | TGTGCTCGTGGACCCTGGACAGATGCTAACTATGGCTACACCTTC
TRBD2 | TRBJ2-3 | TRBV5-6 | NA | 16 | CASSKGLAGGTHTQYF | TGTGCCAGCAGCAAGGGACTAGCGGGAGGCACACATACGCAGTATTTT
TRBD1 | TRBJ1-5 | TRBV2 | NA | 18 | CASSTGTGGLSSNQPQHF | TGTGCCAGCAGTACCGGGACAGGGGGCTTAAGTAGCAATCAGCCCCAGCATTTT
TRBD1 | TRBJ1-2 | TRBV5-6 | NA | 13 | CASRRTGASGYTF | TGTGCCAGCAGAAGGACAGGGGCGAGTGGCTACACCTTC
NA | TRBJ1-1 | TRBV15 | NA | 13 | CATSRDHGGRTFF | TGTGCCACCAGCAGAGATCATGGAGGTCGGACTTTCTTT
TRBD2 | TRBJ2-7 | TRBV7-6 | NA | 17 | CASSLLGTSPGYGEQYF | TGTGCCAGCAGCCTGCTAGGGACTAGCCCTGGATATGGGGAGCAGTACTTC
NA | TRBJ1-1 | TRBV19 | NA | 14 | CASSIVGGKTEAFF | TGTGCCAGTAGTATAGTCGGGGGTAAGACTGAAGCTTTCTTT
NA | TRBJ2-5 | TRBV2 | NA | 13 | CASSESSRETQYF | TGTGCCAGCAGCGAGAGTAGTCGGGAGACCCAGTACTTC